The 27 T cell receptor beta chains below all came from one sample that was sequenced in a study of shared clonotypes between healthy human individuals. Profiling relied on immunoSEQ multiplex PCR, and the TCRdb table lists in-frame clones only, not all of them. Found here are about 960,000 clones, approximately 76% of them singletons; the top ten hold over 1.3%. Source material: memory CD4+ T cells sorted from blood. Documented subset: CD45RA-negative fraction. The source of these receptors is a man between 18 and 29 years old in good health.

The chain recombines TRBV7-9 with TRBJ1-1; possible D gene TRBD1, 5 bases. Per the germline V gene, CDR1 is SEHNR and CDR2 is FQNEAQ (reference sequence). Between the trimmed V and J ends, which lost 5 bases and 8 bases, there was a span of 12 bases. This CDR3 contains 12 residues. Written as DNA, the CDR3 is TGTGCCAGCAGCCCTACGTGGGGGGAAGCTTTCTTT. This codes for CASSPTWGEAFF.

V and J are TRBV29-1 and TRBJ1-2; D not resolved. CDR1 is SQVTM, CDR2 ANQGSEA, per germline. The CDR3 length is 12 residues. With 1 base removed from V and 5 bases from J, the gap between germline ends came to 8 bases. The CDR3 spells CSVEGAEYGYTF. The CDR3 DNA is TGCAGCGTTGAAGGGGCCGAATATGGCTACACCTTC. Full variable domain (outside the CDR3, taken from reference TRBV29-1 and TRBJ1-2): SAVISQKPSRDICQRGTSLTIQCQVDSQVTMMFWYRQQPGQSLTLIATANQGSEATYESGFVIDKFPISRPNLTFSTLTVSNMSPEDSSIYLCSVEGAEYGYTFGSGTRLTVV.

The V gene is TRBV6-1, the J gene TRBJ2-1, with D perhaps matching TRBD1 (7 bases). The CDR3 length is 13 residues. Trimming stripped 7 bases from V and 7 bases from J, with 14 bases between. Per the germline V gene, CDR1 is MNHNS and CDR2 is SASEGT. As DNA, the CDR3 is TGTGCCAGCACGGAGACAGGGAGGAATGAGCAGTTCTTC. It codes for CASTETGRNEQFF.

A remark on this clone: The identical CDR3 is also encoded by other nucleotide sequences in the sample. This rearrangement joins TRBV28 to TRBJ1-6; D remains unclear. The CDR3 consists of 13 residues. Germline V gene lookup returns CDR1 MDHEN and CDR2 SYDVKM. For the CDR3, the DNA is TGTGCTACTTGTTCGGACCATAATTCACCCCTCCACTTT. This sequence encodes CATCSDHNSPLHF.

The CDR3 DNA reads as TGTGCCAGCAGTCCAGGACTAGGAGCCTCGCGGTACTTC. Amino acids: CASSPGLGASRYF. The V and J genes are TRBV28 and TRBJ2-7; 7 bases agree with TRBD2. The V segment lost 5 bases and the J segment 12 bases; nucleotides outside the gene matches: 13. Germline values: CDR1 MDHEN, CDR2 SYDVKM. The CDR3 is 13 residues long.

Worth noting for this clone: Other DNA sequences of this sample code for an identical CDR3. The rearrangement uses TRBV5-1 and TRBJ2-5, with 9 bases that match TRBD2. Per germline, CDR1 SGHRS and CDR2 YFSETQ. V trimming: 4 bases; J trimming: 1 base; junction bases outside the gene matches: 5. The CDR3 is 15 amino acids. The CDR3 DNA reads as TGCGCCAGCAGCCGGACACTAGCGGGCCAAGAGACCCAGTACTTC. Its translation is CASSRTLAGQETQYF.

This clone occurred a few times. The V gene is TRBV5-1, the J gene TRBJ2-2; D is possibly TRBD1 (5 bases). CDR1 and CDR2 (germline): SGHRS, YFSETQ. The CDR3 loop spans 19 amino acids. Trimming took 4 bases from V and 6 from J, leaving 28 bases between them. CDR3 region: CASSTRSQGGKNGAGELFF. The CDR3 coding sequence is TGCGCCAGCAGCACCCGGTCCCAGGGCGGTAAAAATGGGGCCGGGGAGCTGTTTTTT.

The CDR3, as DNA: TGTGCCAGCAGCTTTGTGACTAGCGGGAGCTATGAGCAGTTCTTC. Translating it yields CASSFVTSGSYEQFF. The chain is built from TRBV11-2 and TRBJ2-1; TRBD2 matches at 12 bases. The germline V gene encodes CDR1 SGHAT and CDR2 FQNNGV. The CDR3 is 15 amino acids. Trimming removed 3 bases from V and 8 bases from J; junction bases left unmatched: 5.

Note on this clone: The sample contains more than one DNA sequence encoding this CDR3. The J gene is TRBJ1-2, the V gene TRBV6-5; 7 nucleotides match TRBD1. The CDR3 is 13 residues long. The V gene end was trimmed by 5 bases and the J gene end by 3 bases; junction bases not matched to a gene: 3. Germline V gene lookup returns CDR1 MNHEY and CDR2 SVGAGI. CDR3 sequence reads: CASSRQGDYGYTF. DNA for the CDR3: TGTGCCAGCAGTAGACAGGGAGACTATGGCTACACCTTC.

This sequence joins TRBV30 and TRBJ1-6; 7 bases fit TRBD1. V lost 2 bases, J lost 7 bases, and 5 bases stayed unmatched. CDR3 length: 14 amino acids. Per germline, CDR1 GTSNPN and CDR2 SVGIG (reference sequence). CDR3 in amino acids: CAWSTGTANSPLHF. The CDR3 region has the DNA TGTGCCTGGAGTACCGGGACAGCGAATTCACCCCTCCACTTT.

The chain uses TRBV9 and TRBJ2-4; 7 bases match TRBD2. The ends lost 4 bases at V and 6 bases at J; junction bases unmatched: 7. Germline V gene lookup returns CDR1 SGDLS and CDR2 YYNGEE. The CDR3 is made up of 14 amino acids. CDR3 sequence: CASSSGEGGNIQYF. CDR3 bases: TGTGCCAGCAGCTCCGGGGAGGGTGGAAACATTCAGTACTTC.

The chain is built from TRBV27 and TRBJ1-5; no firm D call. Trimming pared 5 bases from V and 0 bases from J, leaving 20 bases between. The CDR3 has 18 residues. Germline CDR1 reads MNHEY; CDR2 reads SMNVEV (reference sequence). The CDR3: CASSPGGRFRGSNQPQHF. CDR3 bases: TGTGCCAGCAGTCCCGGTGGCCGATTTAGAGGTAGCAATCAGCCCCAGCATTTT.

The V call is TRBV5-6, the J call TRBJ2-5; 7 bases line up with TRBD2. With V trimmed by 2 bases and J by 4 bases, 8 bases remained unmatched. Germline values: CDR1 SGHDT, CDR2 YYEEEE. The CDR3 totals 15 residues. CDR3 protein: CASSFLAGVRETQYF. The CDR3 DNA follows: TGTGCCAGCAGCTTTCTCGCGGGAGTAAGAGAGACCCAGTACTTC.

As concerns this clone: A far bigger clonotype differs at one base, so this is likely a read error. The V gene is TRBV6-5, the J gene TRBJ1-2, with TRBD1 matching over 7 bases. This CDR3 spans 12 amino acids. From germline, CDR1 is MNHEY and CDR2 SVGAGI. Trimming at V came to 6 bases and at J to 3 bases, leaving 1 base not matched to a gene. CDR3 sequence: CASSQGDYGYTF. The DNA for the CDR3 is TGTGCCAGCAGCCAGGGGGACTATGGCTACACCTTC.

V gene TRBV12-5 combines with J gene TRBJ1-2, with a tentative D call TRBD1 (6 bases). This CDR3 contains 16 residues. Germline V CDR1 and CDR2: LGHNT, FRNRAP. Trimming stripped 2 bases from V and 5 bases from J, with 18 bases between. DNA of the CDR3: TGTGCTAGTGGTTTGACCTTAGGGGGGATAGGGTATGGCTACACCTTC. Encoded protein: CASGLTLGGIGYGYTF.

The V call is TRBV18, the J call TRBJ1-2, with 9 bases matching TRBD1. This CDR3 comprises 16 residues. V was clipped by 2 bases and J by 4 bases; unmatched bases: 8. Germline CDR1 KGHSH, CDR2 LQKENI. In DNA form, the CDR3 reads TGTGCCAGCTCACCAGACAGGGGGGGCCGCGGCTATGGCTACACCTTC. It translates to CASSPDRGGRGYGYTF.

This chain connects TRBV30 to TRBJ1-6; D is possibly TRBD1 (6 bases). V was clipped by 3 bases and J by 0 bases, with 12 bases between them. The CDR3 contains 16 residues. Germline CDR1 GTSNPN, CDR2 SVGIG (reference sequence). The CDR3 here is CAWRRQESSYNSPLHF. DNA of the CDR3: TGTGCCTGGAGAAGACAGGAGAGCTCCTATAATTCACCCCTCCACTTT.

The chain employs TRBV5-1 and TRBJ2-3; unclear D gene. CDR1 and CDR2 (germline): SGHRS, YFSETQ. Trimming removed 0 bases from V and 2 bases from J, with 13 bases in between. This CDR3 contains 16 residues. The CDR3 region is CASSLALARFTDTQYF. The CDR3, as DNA: TGCGCCAGCAGCTTGGCCCTTGCACGGTTCACAGATACGCAGTATTTT.

This chain uses TRBV7-8 with TRBJ1-1; TRBD1 matches 8 bases. The CDR3 is made up of 14 amino acids. J gave up 1 base and V 5 bases, and 3 bases lay outside the gene matches. Per the germline V gene, CDR1 is SGHVS and CDR2 is FQNEAQ. The CDR3 loop reads CASSKDRGNTEAFF. CDR3 DNA sequence: TGTGCCAGCAGCAAAGACAGGGGGAACACTGAAGCTTTCTTT.

The chain couples TRBV6-6 to TRBJ1-4; 7 bases are a match to TRBD1. The germline gives CDR1 MNHNY, CDR2 SVGAGI (reference sequence). CDR3 length equals 14 residues. J gave up 8 bases and V 4 bases, and 7 bases lay outside the gene matches. The DNA of the CDR3 is TGTGCCAGCAGTTTTGGGACAGTTCGAGAAAAACTGTTTTTT. Translating gives CASSFGTVREKLFF.

Concerning this clone itself: Relative to the germline gene, one junction end is altered; a read error may explain this. The chain is built from TRBV7-7 and TRBJ1-1; D gene uncertain. CDR3 length: 15 amino acids. Germline CDR1 reads SSHAT; CDR2 reads FNYEAQ (reference sequence). CDR3 protein: CASSLVEGMNTEAFF. CDR3 DNA sequence: TGTGCTAGCAGCTTAGTGGAGGGCATGAACACTGAAGCTTTCTTT. The complete variable domain, with remaining parts taken from reference TRBV7-7 and TRBJ1-1, reads GAGVSQSPRYKVTKRGQDVTLRCDPISSHATLYWYQQALGQGPEFLTYFNYEAQPDKSGLPSDRFSAERPEGSISTLTIQRTEQRDSAMYRCASSLVEGMNTEAFFGQGTRLTVV.

The J gene is TRBJ2-1, the V gene TRBV7-8; D unclear. The CDR3 is 12 residues long. The V end lost 5 bases, the J end lost 10 bases, and 12 bases lay between the germline ends. The germline gives CDR1 SGHVS, CDR2 FQNEAQ. CDR3 nucleotides: TGTGCCAGCAGCCCCCTATTGTCGGAGCAGTTCTTC. This sequence encodes CASSPLLSEQFF.

The CDR3 loop reads CASSSTGAGELFF. CDR3 bases: TGTGCCAGCAGTTCGACAGGGGCCGGGGAGCTGTTTTTT. The rearrangement uses TRBV27 and TRBJ2-2; 8 positions match TRBD1. With 4 bases clipped from V and 6 bases from J, the junction kept 1 base outside the gene matches. The CDR3 is 13 residues long. Germline V lookup: CDR1 MNHEY, CDR2 SMNVEV (reference sequence).

The rearrangement joins TRBV14 to TRBJ2-3; 7 bases line up with TRBD2. V was pared by 0 bases and J by 1 base, with 4 bases of the junction left unmatched. Germline CDR1 is SGHDN and CDR2 is FVKESK. This CDR3 spans 16 amino acids. For the CDR3, the DNA is TGTGCCAGCAGCCAAGATGCGGGGGTGGGCACAGATACGCAGTATTTT. Amino acids: CASSQDAGVGTDTQYF.

This chain links TRBV10-1 with TRBJ2-7; 12 bases line up with TRBD2. CDR1 WNHNN and CDR2 SYGVQD come from the germline V gene (reference sequence). V was pared by 10 bases and J by 5 bases, with 15 bases of the junction left unmatched. This CDR3 comprises 16 residues. The CDR3 bases are TGCGCCACCTTCTCAAAGAGACTAGCGGGAGTTGACGAGCAGTACTTC. Its translation: CATFSKRLAGVDEQYF.

As concerns this clone: Distinct nucleotide sequences in the sample also encode this CDR3. The rearrangement uses TRBV2 and TRBJ2-2; 7 positions agree with TRBD1. J lost 2 bases, V lost 4 bases, and 4 bases had no gene match. The CDR3 covers 15 residues. Germline CDR1 SNHLY, CDR2 FYNNEI. In nucleotides, the CDR3 is TGTGCCAGCAGTGGACAGGGAAGTAACACCGGGGAGCTGTTTTTT. Translated, it gives CASSGQGSNTGELFF.

This chain uses TRBV7-2 with TRBJ1-2; D possibly corresponds to TRBD1 (5 bases). Trimming shortened V by 2 bases and J by 4 bases, and 11 bases separated the two germline ends. CDR1 is SGHTA and CDR2 is FQGNSA in the germline V gene. The CDR3 consists of 14 residues. CDR3: CASSLSPGLYGYTF. The CDR3 DNA reads TGTGCCAGCAGCTTATCCCCAGGGCTCTATGGCTACACCTTC.